In its sample, the clone carrying this T cell receptor beta chain was seen once. The antigen is not known. These data come from a study of immune cell composition in non-small cell lung cancer. The CDR3 consists of 14 residues. Germline CDR1 is SGHAT and CDR2 is FQNNGV. Trimming pared 2 bases from V and 1 base from J, leaving 6 bases between. Study findings and constraints: No significant correlation existed between pack-years smoked and tumour clonality. Top 10 clone scores and clonality were higher in squamous than adenocarcinoma. It was not proven that tumour-reactive clones equal dominant tumour-associated clones.

Generated by immunoSEQ multiplex PCR, the TCRdb table keeps only in-frame clones and is missing some. The data contain 400 to 500 clones, approximately 80% of them seen just once; the ten biggest clones take up 6.5% to 9.5%. The chain links TRBV11-2 to TRBJ1-3; D gene ambiguous. The clonotype was recovered from a human donor with non-small cell lung cancer. Sequences were obtained from lung tumor tissue. CDR3 coding DNA: TGTGCCAGCAGCTTATCCCCTTCTGGAAACACCATATATTTT. Amino acid sequence: CASSLSPSGNTIYF.